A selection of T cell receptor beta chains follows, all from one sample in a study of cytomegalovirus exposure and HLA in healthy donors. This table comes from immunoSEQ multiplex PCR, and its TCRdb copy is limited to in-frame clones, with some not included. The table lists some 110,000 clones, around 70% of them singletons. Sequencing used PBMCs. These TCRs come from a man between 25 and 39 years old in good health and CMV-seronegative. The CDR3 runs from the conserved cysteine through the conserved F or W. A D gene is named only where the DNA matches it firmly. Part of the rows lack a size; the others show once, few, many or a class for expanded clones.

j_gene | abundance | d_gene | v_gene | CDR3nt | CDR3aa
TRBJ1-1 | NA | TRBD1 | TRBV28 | TGTGCCAGCAGTTCCAGGGGGCGCGTAAACACTGAAGCTTTCTTT | CASSSRGRVNTEAFF
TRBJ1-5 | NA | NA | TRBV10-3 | TGTGCCATCAGTGAGTCGACTCCGGATCAGCCCCAGCATTTT | CAISESTPDQPQHF
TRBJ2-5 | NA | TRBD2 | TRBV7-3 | TGTGCCAGCAGCTTAAGGTTTTGGCTAGCGGAAGAGACCCAGTACTTC | CASSLRFWLAEETQYF
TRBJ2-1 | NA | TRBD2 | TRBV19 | TGTGCCAGTAGTATAGCACCGGCGGCGGGAGTAACCAATGAGCAGTTCTTC | CASSIAPAAGVTNEQFF
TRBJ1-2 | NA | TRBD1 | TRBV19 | TGTGCCAGTAGTATATTGGACAGGGCGAGTAACTATGGCTACACCTTC | CASSILDRASNYGYTF
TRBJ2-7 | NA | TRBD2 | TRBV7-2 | TGTGCCAGCAGCGATAGCGGGCACAGCTCCTACGAGCAGTACTTC | CASSDSGHSSYEQYF
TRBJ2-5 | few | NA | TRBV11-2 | TGTGCCAGCAGCTTAGATCGTGGTAGCTTAAAGACCCAGTACTTC | CASSLDRGSLKTQYF
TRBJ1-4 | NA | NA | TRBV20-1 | TGCAGTGCGGAGGGGGAAAAACTGTTTTTT | CSAEGEKLFF
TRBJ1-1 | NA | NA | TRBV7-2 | TGTGCCAGCAGCTTCCGGGAGCTTCATAGGTTATTGAACACTGAAGCTTTCTTT | CASSFRELHRLLNTEAFF
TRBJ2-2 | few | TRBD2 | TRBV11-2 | TGTGCCAGCAGCTTAAGGACTAGCGGAGACACCGGGGAGCTGTTTTTT | CASSLRTSGDTGELFF
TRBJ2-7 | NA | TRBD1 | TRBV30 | TGTGCCTCGGACAGGGCACCTTACGAGCAGTACTTC | CASDRAPYEQYF
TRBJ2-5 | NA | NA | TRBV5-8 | TGTGCCAGCAGCCCCCGCGGCAATCCCCAAGAGACCCAGTACTTC | CASSPRGNPQETQYF
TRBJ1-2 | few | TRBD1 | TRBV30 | TGTGCCTGGAGCGCGGACAGGGGTTATGGCTACACCTTC | CAWSADRGYGYTF
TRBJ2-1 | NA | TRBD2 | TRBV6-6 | TGTGCCAGCAGTCTTCGGACTAGCGGGACGCTCAATGAGCAGTTCTTC | CASSLRTSGTLNEQFF
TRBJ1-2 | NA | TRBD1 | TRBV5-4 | TGTGCCAGCAGCTTGGTAGGGGCAGGACAGGAGGGCTACACCTTC | CASSLVGAGQEGYTF
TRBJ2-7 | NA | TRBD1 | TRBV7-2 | TGTGCCAGCAGCTTAGCAGGGACAGGGTTCGGGGGCAACGAGCAGTACTTC | CASSLAGTGFGGNEQYF
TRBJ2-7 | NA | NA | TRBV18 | TGTGCCAGCTCATCGATATCAACCCCGGGACTGGTAAGCTACGAGCAGTACTTC | CASSSISTPGLVSYEQYF
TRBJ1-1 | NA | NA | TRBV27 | TGTGCCAGCAGGGTCACAGGGAGTGACACTGAAGCTTTCTTT | CASRVTGSDTEAFF
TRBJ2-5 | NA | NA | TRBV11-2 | TGTGCCAGCAGCCCCCAACTAGCCCTACAAGAGACCCAGTACTTC | CASSPQLALQETQYF
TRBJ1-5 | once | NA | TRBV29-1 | TGCAGCGTTGGAGCTGGTCTGTATGAGCCCCAGCATTTT | CSVGAGLYEPQHF
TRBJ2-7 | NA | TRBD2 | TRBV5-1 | TGCGCCAGCAGCTTGGGCCCGGGGGGTGGGCCGTACGAGCAGTACTTC | CASSLGPGGGPYEQYF
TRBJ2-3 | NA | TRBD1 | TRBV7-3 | TGTGCCAGCAGCTCGGGACAGAGCACAGATACGCAGTATTTT | CASSSGQSTDTQYF
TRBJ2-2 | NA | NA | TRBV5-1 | TGCGCCAGCAAAATGACAGGAGACACCGGGGAGCTGTTTTTT | CASKMTGDTGELFF
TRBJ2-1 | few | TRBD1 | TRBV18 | TGTGCCAGCTCACTTGACAGGGGGAGGTTGAATGAGCAGTTCTTC | CASSLDRGRLNEQFF
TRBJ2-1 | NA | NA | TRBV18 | TGTGCCAGCTCACCTGAAGGACAGAAACCCCTTAACTCCTACAATGAGCAGTTCTTC | CASSPEGQKPLNSYNEQFF
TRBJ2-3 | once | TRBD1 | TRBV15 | TGTGCCACCAGCAGGCGGACAGGGTCAGATACGCAGTATTTT | CATSRRTGSDTQYF
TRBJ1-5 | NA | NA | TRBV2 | TGTGCCAGCAGTGAAGGTCCCGAAAGAGGCAATCAGCCCCAGCATTTT | CASSEGPERGNQPQHF
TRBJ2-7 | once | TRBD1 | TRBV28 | TGTGCCAGCACCTCGAGAGGGGGCGCGGAGCAGTACTTC | CASTSRGGAEQYF
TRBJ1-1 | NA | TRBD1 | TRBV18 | TGTGCCAGCTCATTTCGACAGGGGGCGGAGAACACTGAAGCTTTCTTT | CASSFRQGAENTEAFF
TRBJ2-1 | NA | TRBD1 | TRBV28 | TGTGCCAGCAGCTCCGGGACAGGGGAAAGGAATGAGCAGTTCTTC | CASSSGTGERNEQFF
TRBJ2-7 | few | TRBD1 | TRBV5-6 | TGTGCCAGCAGCTTGACGCCGGGACAGGGGGACGAGCAGTACTTC | CASSLTPGQGDEQYF
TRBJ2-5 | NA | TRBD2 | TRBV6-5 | TGTGCCACTCAGCGACTAGCGGGAGGGCGCGAGACCCAGTACTTC | CATQRLAGGRETQYF
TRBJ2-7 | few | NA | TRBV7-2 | TGTGCCAGCAGCTTAGGCAGGGACTCCTACGAGCAGTACTTC | CASSLGRDSYEQYF
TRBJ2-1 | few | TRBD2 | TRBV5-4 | TGTGCCAGCAGCTTTCGGGGACTAGCGGGGGACAATGAGCAGTTCTTC | CASSFRGLAGDNEQFF
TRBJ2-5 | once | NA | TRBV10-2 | TGCGCCAGCAGCCCGGGATCTCCGCAAGAGACCCAGTACTTC | CASSPGSPQETQYF
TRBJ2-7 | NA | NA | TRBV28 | TGTGCCAGCAGCCTCCCGATTACTACCTACGAGCAGTACTTC | CASSLPITTYEQYF
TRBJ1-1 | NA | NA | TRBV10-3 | TGTGCCATCAGTGAGTCCCAGGGGAACACTGAAGCTTTCTTT | CAISESQGNTEAFF
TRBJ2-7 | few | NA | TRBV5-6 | TGTGCCAGCAGCTTGGCCGCAGTCTCCTACGAGCAGTACTTC | CASSLAAVSYEQYF
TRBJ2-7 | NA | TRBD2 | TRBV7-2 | TGTGCCAGCAGCTTAGGGGCTAGCGGGAGGGGGATCTCCTACGAGCAGTACTTC | CASSLGASGRGISYEQYF
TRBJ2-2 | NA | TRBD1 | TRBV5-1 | TGCGCCAGCAGCTCAGCACAGGGGGCGGCCGGGGAGCTGTTTTTT | CASSSAQGAAGELFF
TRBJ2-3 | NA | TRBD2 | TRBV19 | TGTGCCAGTAGTCGCGGGAGTCGTAGCACAGATACGCAGTATTTT | CASSRGSRSTDTQYF
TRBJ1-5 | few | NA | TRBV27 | TGTGCCAGCAGTTCTGCCAGGGATAATCAGCCCCAGCATTTT | CASSSARDNQPQHF
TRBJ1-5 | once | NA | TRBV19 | TGTGCCAGTAGTATAGTGGCTGAATCGAGGCAGCCCCAGCATTTT | CASSIVAESRQPQHF
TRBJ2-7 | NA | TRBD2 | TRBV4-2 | TGTGCCAGCAGCCAAGAAGTCCCTAGCGGGAGTAGCTCCTACGAGCAGTACTTC | CASSQEVPSGSSSYEQYF
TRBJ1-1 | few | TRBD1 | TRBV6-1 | TGTGCCAGCAGTGAAATGAGCAGGGGGGCCACTGAAGCTTTCTTT | CASSEMSRGATEAFF
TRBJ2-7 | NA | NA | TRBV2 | TGTGCCAGCAGTGTCCGGACTGGATCCTACGAGCAGTACTTC | CASSVRTGSYEQYF
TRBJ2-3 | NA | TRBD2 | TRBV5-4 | TGTGCCAGCAGCTTCCCGGGACTAGGTTCCACAGATACGCAGTATTTT | CASSFPGLGSTDTQYF
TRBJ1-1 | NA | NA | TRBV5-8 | TGTGCCAGCAGCCCAGGATCGAAACGGACTGAAGCTTTCTTT | CASSPGSKRTEAFF
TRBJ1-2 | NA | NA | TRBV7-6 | TGTGCCAGCAGCCCTAGGCCGCTTCTTAACTATGGCTACACCTTC | CASSPRPLLNYGYTF
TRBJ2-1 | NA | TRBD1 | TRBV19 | TGTGCCAGTAGTAGAGACAGGGGCCACGAGCAGTTCTTC | CASSRDRGHEQFF
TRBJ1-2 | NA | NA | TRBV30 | TGTGCCTGGAGTGCGGGCCAACCGGGGAGCTATGGCTACACCTTC | CAWSAGQPGSYGYTF
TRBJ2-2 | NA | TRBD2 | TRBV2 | TGTGCCAGCAGCTTAAAGCGGGATCCCGGGGAGCTGTTTTTT | CASSLKRDPGELFF